These T cell receptor beta chains were read from a single sample in a study of cytomegalovirus exposure and HLA in healthy donors. Here immunoSEQ multiplex PCR was the method, and the copy in TCRdb shows in-frame clones only, minus some. The table shows 140,000 to 150,000 clones, with around 80% occurring only once. Input material: PBMCs. The receptors come from a man aged 35-49 years in good health and CMV-seropositive. Both conserved end residues are part of each CDR3. A D gene is named only where the DNA matches it firmly. Clone sizes are given selectively: once, few, many, or a class where the clone is expanded.

clone_size: .; v_call: TRBV5-1; j_call: TRBJ1-4; d_call: .; cdr3_nt: TGCGCCAGCAGCCAACAGGGTCTGGCAACTAATGAAAAACTGTTTTTT; cdr3_aa: CASSQQGLATNEKLFF
clone_size: .; v_call: TRBV5-6; j_call: TRBJ1-2; d_call: .; cdr3_nt: TGTGCCAGCAGCTTGGGGTGGGGCGGTACGATGTATGGCTACACCTTC; cdr3_aa: CASSLGWGGTMYGYTF
clone_size: .; v_call: TRBV5-1; j_call: TRBJ2-3; d_call: TRBD1; cdr3_nt: TGCGCCAGCAGCTTCTTCCCGCGGGACAGGGGAGGAGATACGCAGTATTTT; cdr3_aa: CASSFFPRDRGGDTQYF
clone_size: .; v_call: TRBV29-1; j_call: TRBJ1-1; d_call: .; cdr3_nt: TGCAGCGTTGTACACCCGAACACTGAAGCTTTCTTT; cdr3_aa: CSVVHPNTEAFF
clone_size: .; v_call: TRBV29-1; j_call: TRBJ1-2; d_call: TRBD1; cdr3_nt: TGCAGCGTTGATACAGGGGCCTGGGATGGCTACACCTTC; cdr3_aa: CSVDTGAWDGYTF
clone_size: .; v_call: TRBV28; j_call: TRBJ2-7; d_call: TRBD2; cdr3_nt: TGTGCCAGCAACGGTTTAGCGGGAGTCAAGTACGAGCAGTACTTC; cdr3_aa: CASNGLAGVKYEQYF
clone_size: .; v_call: TRBV10-1; j_call: TRBJ2-1; d_call: TRBD2; cdr3_nt: TGCGCCAGCAGTGAGAATCTAGCGGGAAACAATGAGCAGTTCTTC; cdr3_aa: CASSENLAGNNEQFF
clone_size: once; v_call: TRBV19; j_call: TRBJ1-4; d_call: .; cdr3_nt: TGTGCCAGTAGTATAACAGGGACCACTAATGAAAAACTGTTTTTT; cdr3_aa: CASSITGTTNEKLFF
clone_size: .; v_call: TRBV4-1; j_call: TRBJ2-3; d_call: .; cdr3_nt: TGCGCCAGCAGCCAACTGGTCCTCGCGACCGGGAGCACAGATACGCAGTATTTT; cdr3_aa: CASSQLVLATGSTDTQYF
clone_size: .; v_call: TRBV19; j_call: TRBJ2-2; d_call: TRBD1; cdr3_nt: TGTGCCAGTAGTTGGGACAGGGCGAACACCGGGGAGCTGTTTTTT; cdr3_aa: CASSWDRANTGELFF
clone_size: .; v_call: TRBV2; j_call: TRBJ1-5; d_call: .; cdr3_nt: TGTGCCAGCAGCGAGGGGGGGGGTCAGCCCCAGCATTTT; cdr3_aa: CASSEGGGQPQHF
clone_size: .; v_call: TRBV29-1; j_call: TRBJ2-7; d_call: .; cdr3_nt: TGCAGCGTTGGGGGGCTGACCTACGAGCAGTACTTC; cdr3_aa: CSVGGLTYEQYF
clone_size: few; v_call: TRBV5-4; j_call: TRBJ2-5; d_call: TRBD1; cdr3_nt: TGTGCCAGCAGCTTGGCCGGCTGGGACAGGGAAGAGACCCAGTACTTC; cdr3_aa: CASSLAGWDREETQYF
clone_size: .; v_call: TRBV10-3; j_call: TRBJ2-2; d_call: TRBD1; cdr3_nt: TGTGCCATCAGTGAGCGCGGGACAGGGGAAAACACCGGGGAGCTGTTTTTT; cdr3_aa: CAISERGTGENTGELFF
clone_size: .; v_call: TRBV19; j_call: TRBJ2-3; d_call: .; cdr3_nt: TGTGCCAGTAGCTCCCGGGACTCCATAACGTTGGATACGCAGTATTTT; cdr3_aa: CASSSRDSITLDTQYF
clone_size: few; v_call: TRBV12-5; j_call: TRBJ1-4; d_call: TRBD1; cdr3_nt: TGTGCTAGTGGTTTGTCATGGGGACAGGAGGCAACTAATGAAAAACTGTTTTTT; cdr3_aa: CASGLSWGQEATNEKLFF
clone_size: few; v_call: TRBV19; j_call: TRBJ1-2; d_call: .; cdr3_nt: TGTGCCAGTAGTATCAAGACAGTTCTGGGCTACACCTTC; cdr3_aa: CASSIKTVLGYTF
clone_size: .; v_call: TRBV2; j_call: TRBJ1-1; d_call: .; cdr3_nt: TGTGCCAGCAAGGAGGGGTTCAACACTGAAGCTTTCTTT; cdr3_aa: CASKEGFNTEAFF
clone_size: .; v_call: TRBV6-1; j_call: TRBJ2-7; d_call: .; cdr3_nt: TGTGCCAGCAGAGGAAACAGGGCTGCTGCCTACGAGCAGTACTTC; cdr3_aa: CASRGNRAAAYEQYF
clone_size: .; v_call: TRBV7-9; j_call: TRBJ1-1; d_call: .; cdr3_nt: TGTGCCAGCAGCTACCAGGGTACGACTGAAGCTTTCTTT; cdr3_aa: CASSYQGTTEAFF
clone_size: .; v_call: TRBV2; j_call: TRBJ2-3; d_call: TRBD2; cdr3_nt: TGTGCCAGCAGTGTGGAGGGGAGGGGAGATACGCAGTATTTT; cdr3_aa: CASSVEGRGDTQYF
clone_size: .; v_call: TRBV19; j_call: TRBJ2-2; d_call: TRBD1; cdr3_nt: TGTGCCAGTAGTACCGGACAGGGATATTACGGGGAGCTGTTTTTT; cdr3_aa: CASSTGQGYYGELFF
clone_size: .; v_call: TRBV5-6; j_call: TRBJ1-1; d_call: .; cdr3_nt: TGTGCCAGCAGCTTGGGGGCAGATCCCGGAGCTTTCTTT; cdr3_aa: CASSLGADPGAFF
clone_size: .; v_call: TRBV19; j_call: TRBJ2-1; d_call: .; cdr3_nt: TGTGCCAGTAGCATAGAGGCGGGTCGTTACAATGAGCAGTTCTTC; cdr3_aa: CASSIEAGRYNEQFF
clone_size: .; v_call: TRBV6-5; j_call: TRBJ1-4; d_call: .; cdr3_nt: TGTGCCAGCAGTTACGCAGGATCGAATGAAAAACTGTTTTTT; cdr3_aa: CASSYAGSNEKLFF
clone_size: .; v_call: TRBV28; j_call: TRBJ1-5; d_call: .; cdr3_nt: TGTGCCAGCAGTTACAGGGTTTTTCAGCCCCAGCATTTT; cdr3_aa: CASSYRVFQPQHF
clone_size: .; v_call: TRBV28; j_call: TRBJ2-7; d_call: TRBD1; cdr3_nt: TGTGCCACCGGACAGGGTGCCCACGAGCAGTACTTC; cdr3_aa: CATGQGAHEQYF
clone_size: .; v_call: TRBV4-1; j_call: TRBJ1-1; d_call: .; cdr3_nt: TGCGCCAGCAGCCAAGAAGTCCGGACAGCGAACACTGAAGCTTTCTTT; cdr3_aa: CASSQEVRTANTEAFF
clone_size: few; v_call: TRBV5-1; j_call: TRBJ2-7; d_call: TRBD2; cdr3_nt: TGCGCCAGCAGCCCCCGAGGCGGGGGTTACGAGCAGTACTTC; cdr3_aa: CASSPRGGGYEQYF
clone_size: .; v_call: TRBV27; j_call: TRBJ1-2; d_call: .; cdr3_nt: TGTGCCAGCAGCCTGGTACAACCTCACAGGGAATCGGACTATGGCTACACCTTC; cdr3_aa: CASSLVQPHRESDYGYTF
clone_size: .; v_call: TRBV18; j_call: TRBJ2-3; d_call: .; cdr3_nt: TGTGCCAGCTCACCCAACACAGATACGCAGTATTTT; cdr3_aa: CASSPNTDTQYF
clone_size: .; v_call: TRBV6-5; j_call: TRBJ2-7; d_call: TRBD2; cdr3_nt: TGTGCCACCGGGACTAGCGGCTACGAGCAGTACTTC; cdr3_aa: CATGTSGYEQYF
clone_size: few; v_call: TRBV15; j_call: TRBJ2-1; d_call: TRBD2; cdr3_nt: TGTGCCACCAGCCGAGGCAGAGCTAGCGGGAGAGTAAACAATGAGCAGTTCTTC; cdr3_aa: CATSRGRASGRVNNEQFF
clone_size: .; v_call: TRBV7-2; j_call: TRBJ2-2; d_call: .; cdr3_nt: TGTGCCAGCAGCTTAGGCGGGAACACCGGGGAGCTGTTTTTT; cdr3_aa: CASSLGGNTGELFF
clone_size: .; v_call: TRBV6-5; j_call: TRBJ2-2; d_call: TRBD2; cdr3_nt: TGTGCCAGCAGTTACGAGCGGGAGTTGATTCCGCGGGAGCTGTTTTTT; cdr3_aa: CASSYERELIPRELFF
clone_size: .; v_call: TRBV28; j_call: TRBJ2-1; d_call: .; cdr3_nt: TGTGCCAGCACTGACGGGGAGGGACAAACGTGGCGGGAGCAGTTCTTC; cdr3_aa: CASTDGEGQTWREQFF
clone_size: .; v_call: TRBV5-4; j_call: TRBJ2-7; d_call: .; cdr3_nt: TGTGCCAGCAGTACCGGGACTCAGCTGTACGAGCAGTACTTC; cdr3_aa: CASSTGTQLYEQYF
clone_size: .; v_call: TRBV7-7; j_call: TRBJ2-3; d_call: TRBD2; cdr3_nt: TGTGCCAGCAGCTTAGCGGCGGGAGGTGGGGATGGGACGCAGTATTTT; cdr3_aa: CASSLAAGGGDGTQYF
clone_size: .; v_call: TRBV6-1; j_call: TRBJ2-7; d_call: .; cdr3_nt: TGTGCCAGCGGTCCGGGAGAGAATTATGAGCAGTACTTC; cdr3_aa: CASGPGENYEQYF
clone_size: .; v_call: TRBV5-4; j_call: TRBJ2-7; d_call: .; cdr3_nt: TGTGCCAGCAGCTTGAGCGGGCACTCCTACGAGCAGTACTTC; cdr3_aa: CASSLSGHSYEQYF
clone_size: .; v_call: TRBV7-9; j_call: TRBJ2-1; d_call: .; cdr3_nt: TGTGCCAGCAGCTCCTTAGCGACGGCCCAACAATGGGAGCAGTTCTTC; cdr3_aa: CASSSLATAQQWEQFF
clone_size: .; v_call: TRBV5-1; j_call: TRBJ2-2; d_call: .; cdr3_nt: TGCGCCAGCAGCGAGGACATGAACACCGGGGAGCTGTTTTTT; cdr3_aa: CASSEDMNTGELFF
clone_size: few; v_call: TRBV7-7; j_call: TRBJ2-3; d_call: TRBD1; cdr3_nt: TGTGCCAGCAGCTACGGGACAGGGGCGAAAGATACGCAGTATTTT; cdr3_aa: CASSYGTGAKDTQYF
clone_size: .; v_call: TRBV29-1; j_call: TRBJ2-3; d_call: TRBD2; cdr3_nt: TGCAGCGTTGGGTTGGCGGGGGGCACAGATACGCAGTATTTT; cdr3_aa: CSVGLAGGTDTQYF
clone_size: .; v_call: TRBV7-2; j_call: TRBJ2-1; d_call: .; cdr3_nt: TGTGCCAGCAGCTTAGCTTTGCAATCGAGGCACGATGAGCAGTTCTTC; cdr3_aa: CASSLALQSRHDEQFF